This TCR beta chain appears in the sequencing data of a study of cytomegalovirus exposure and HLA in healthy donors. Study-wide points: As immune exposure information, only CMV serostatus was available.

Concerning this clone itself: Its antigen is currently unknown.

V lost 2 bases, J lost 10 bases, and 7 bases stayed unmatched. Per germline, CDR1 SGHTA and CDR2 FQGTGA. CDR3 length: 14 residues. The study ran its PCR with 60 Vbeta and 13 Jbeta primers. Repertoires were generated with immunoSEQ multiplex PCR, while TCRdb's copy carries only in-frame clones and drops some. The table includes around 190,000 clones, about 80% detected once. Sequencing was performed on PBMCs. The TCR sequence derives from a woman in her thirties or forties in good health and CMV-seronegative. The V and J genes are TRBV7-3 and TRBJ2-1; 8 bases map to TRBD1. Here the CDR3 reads CASSLGRGLTEQFF. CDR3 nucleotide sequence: TGTGCCAGCAGCTTAGGCAGGGGGCTAACCGAGCAGTTCTTC.